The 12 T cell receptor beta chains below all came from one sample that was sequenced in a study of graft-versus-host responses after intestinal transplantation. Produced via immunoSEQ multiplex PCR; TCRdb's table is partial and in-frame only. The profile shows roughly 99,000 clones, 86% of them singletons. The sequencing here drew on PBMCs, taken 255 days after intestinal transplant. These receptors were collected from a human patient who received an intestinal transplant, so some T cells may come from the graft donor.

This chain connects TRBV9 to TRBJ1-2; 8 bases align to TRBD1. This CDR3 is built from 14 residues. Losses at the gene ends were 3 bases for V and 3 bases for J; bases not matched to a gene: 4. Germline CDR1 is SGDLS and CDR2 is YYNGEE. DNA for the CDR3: TGTGCCAGCAGCGCCGGGACAGGACACTATGGCTACACCTTC. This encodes CASSAGTGHYGYTF. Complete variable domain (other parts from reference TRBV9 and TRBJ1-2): DSGVTQTPKHLITATGQRVTLRCSPRSGDLSVYWYQQSLDQGLQFLIQYYNGEERAKGNILERFSAQQFPDLHSELNLSSLELGDSALYFCASSAGTGHYGYTFGSGTRLTVV.

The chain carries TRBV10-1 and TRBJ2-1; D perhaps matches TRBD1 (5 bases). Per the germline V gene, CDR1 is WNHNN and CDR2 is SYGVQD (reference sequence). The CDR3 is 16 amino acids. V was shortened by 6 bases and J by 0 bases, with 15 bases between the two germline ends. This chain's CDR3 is CASSDLTVSSYNEQFF. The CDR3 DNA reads TGCGCCAGCAGCGACCTGACAGTCAGCTCCTACAATGAGCAGTTCTTC.

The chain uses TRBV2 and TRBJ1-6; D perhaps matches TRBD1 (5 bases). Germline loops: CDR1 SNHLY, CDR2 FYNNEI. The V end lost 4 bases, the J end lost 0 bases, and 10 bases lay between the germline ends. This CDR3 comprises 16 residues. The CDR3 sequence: CASSVEGSSYNSPLHF. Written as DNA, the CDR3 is TGTGCCAGCAGTGTAGAGGGGTCCTCCTATAATTCACCCCTCCACTTT.

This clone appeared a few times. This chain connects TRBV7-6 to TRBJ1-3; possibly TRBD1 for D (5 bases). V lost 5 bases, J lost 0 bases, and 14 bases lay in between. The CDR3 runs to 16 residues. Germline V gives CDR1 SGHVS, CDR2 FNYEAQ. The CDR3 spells CASSLRDGASGNTIYF. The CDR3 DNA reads TGTGCCAGCAGCCTCCGGGACGGAGCCTCTGGAAACACCATATATTTT.

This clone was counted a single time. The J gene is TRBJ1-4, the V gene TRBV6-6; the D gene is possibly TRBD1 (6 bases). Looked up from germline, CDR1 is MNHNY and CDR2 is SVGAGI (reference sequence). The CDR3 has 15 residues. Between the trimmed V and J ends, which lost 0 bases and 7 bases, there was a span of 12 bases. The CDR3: CASSYSGAGVEKLFF. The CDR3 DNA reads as TGTGCCAGCAGTTACTCGGGGGCAGGGGTTGAAAAACTGTTTTTT.

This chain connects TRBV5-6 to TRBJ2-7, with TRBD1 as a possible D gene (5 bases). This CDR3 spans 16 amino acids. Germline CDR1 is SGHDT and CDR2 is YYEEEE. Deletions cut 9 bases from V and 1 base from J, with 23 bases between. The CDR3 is CATRVGGYSVSYEQYF. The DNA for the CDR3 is TGTGCCACCAGGGTGGGTGGGTATTCCGTGTCCTACGAGCAGTACTTC.

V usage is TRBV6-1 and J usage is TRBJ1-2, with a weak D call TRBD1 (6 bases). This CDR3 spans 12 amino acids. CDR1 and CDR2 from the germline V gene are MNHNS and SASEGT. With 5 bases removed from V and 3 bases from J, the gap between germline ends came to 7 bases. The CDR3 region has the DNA TGTGCCAGCAGTCGGACAGACTATGGCTACACCTTC. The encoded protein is CASSRTDYGYTF.

CDR3 amino acids: CASSQVWEGGANEQFF. CDR3 bases: TGTGCCAGCAGCCAAGTCTGGGAGGGAGGGGCGAATGAGCAGTTCTTC. The genes are TRBV4-2 and TRBJ2-1, with 7 bases matching TRBD2. V dropped 1 base and J dropped 7; count of bases not matched to a gene: 10. Germline V CDR1 and CDR2: LGHNA, YNFKEQ. The length of the CDR3 is 16 residues.

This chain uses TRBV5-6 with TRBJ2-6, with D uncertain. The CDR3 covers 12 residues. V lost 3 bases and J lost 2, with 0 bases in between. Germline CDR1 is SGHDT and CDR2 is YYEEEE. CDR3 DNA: TGTGCCAGCAGCTCTGGGGCCAACGTCCTGACTTTC. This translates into CASSSGANVLTF. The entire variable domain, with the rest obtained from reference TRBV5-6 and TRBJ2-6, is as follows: DAGVTQSPTHLIKTRGQQVTLRCSPKSGHDTVSWYQQALGQGPQFIFQYYEEEERQRGNFPDRFSGHQFPNYSSELNVNALLLGDSALYLCASSSGANVLTFGAGSRLTVL.

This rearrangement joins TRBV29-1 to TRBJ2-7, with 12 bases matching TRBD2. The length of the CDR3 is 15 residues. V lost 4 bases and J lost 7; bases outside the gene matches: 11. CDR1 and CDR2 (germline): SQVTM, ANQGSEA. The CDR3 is CSVVPSSGRAGEQYF. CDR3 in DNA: TGCAGCGTTGTCCCATCTAGCGGGAGGGCCGGTGAGCAGTACTTC.

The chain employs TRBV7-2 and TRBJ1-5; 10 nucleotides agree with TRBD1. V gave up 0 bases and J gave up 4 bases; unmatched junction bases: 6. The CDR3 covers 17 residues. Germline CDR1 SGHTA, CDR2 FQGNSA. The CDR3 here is CASSLALDRGNNQPQHF. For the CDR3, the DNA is TGTGCCAGCAGCTTAGCGCTGGACAGGGGGAATAATCAGCCCCAGCATTTT.

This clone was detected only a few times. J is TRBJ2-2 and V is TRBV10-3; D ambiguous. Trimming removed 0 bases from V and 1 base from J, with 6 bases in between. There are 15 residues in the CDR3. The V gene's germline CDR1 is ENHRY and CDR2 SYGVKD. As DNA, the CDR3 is TGTGCCATCAGTGAGTCGAGGCAGAACACCGGGGAGCTGTTTTTT. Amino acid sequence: CAISESRQNTGELFF.